Described below is a single T cell receptor beta chain sequence and its context. TCRdb independently ran MiXCR on the 5' RACE reads; one entry per CDR3 protein. The table has nearly 100,000 distinct CDR3 sequences, roughly 18% seen once. The sample is drawn from a study of T cells of healthy individuals. This sequence originates from a human donor in good health.

The CDR3 bases are TGCGCCAGCAGCCAGAAACGCGGGGGAGATGGCTACACCTTC. This sequence encodes CASSQKRGGDGYTF. The J gene is TRBJ1-2, the V gene TRBV4-3; possible D gene TRBD1, 5 bases. V gave up 3 bases and J gave up 6 bases, with 14 bases separating them. This CDR3 region has 14 residues. Germline CDR1 reads LGHNA; CDR2 reads YSLEER.